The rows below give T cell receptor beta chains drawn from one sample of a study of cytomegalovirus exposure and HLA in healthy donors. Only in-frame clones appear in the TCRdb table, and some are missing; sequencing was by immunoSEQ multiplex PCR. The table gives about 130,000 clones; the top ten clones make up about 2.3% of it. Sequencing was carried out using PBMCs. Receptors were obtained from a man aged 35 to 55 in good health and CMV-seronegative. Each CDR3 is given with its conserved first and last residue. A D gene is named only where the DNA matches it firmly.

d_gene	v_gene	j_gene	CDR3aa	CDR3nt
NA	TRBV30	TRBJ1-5	CAWSQRPHQPQHF	TGTGCCTGGAGTCAGCGGCCTCATCAGCCCCAGCATTTT
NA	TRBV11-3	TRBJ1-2	CASSLDREGYTF	TGTGCCAGCAGCTTAGATCGGGAAGGCTACACCTTC
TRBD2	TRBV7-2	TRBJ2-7	CASSLAGTSGRAGGWFEQYF	TGTGCCAGCAGCTTAGCCGGGACTAGCGGGAGGGCCGGAGGTTGGTTCGAGCAGTACTTC
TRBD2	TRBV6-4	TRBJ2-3	CASSATSGKGTQYF	TGTGCCAGCAGTGCAACTAGCGGGAAGGGTACGCAGTATTTT
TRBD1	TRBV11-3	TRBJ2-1	CASSLLRGPPLELSFF	TGTGCCAGCAGCTTATTAAGGGGGCCCCCTCTAGAATTATCGTTCTTC
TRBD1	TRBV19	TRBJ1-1	CASSALNRGPNTEAFF	TGTGCCAGTAGTGCATTAAACAGGGGACCAAACACTGAAGCTTTCTTT
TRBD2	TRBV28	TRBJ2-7	CASRAAGVAYEQYF	TGTGCCAGCAGGGCAGCGGGAGTTGCCTACGAGCAGTACTTC
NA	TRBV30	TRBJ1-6	CAWSVRNPRGHSPLHF	TGTGCCTGGAGTGTACGGAACCCCCGAGGGCATTCACCCCTCCACTTT
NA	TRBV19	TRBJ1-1	CASSIAGGMNTEAFF	TGTGCCAGTAGTATAGCGGGGGGAATGAACACTGAAGCTTTCTTT
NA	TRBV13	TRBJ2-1	CASSLIATEDNEQFF	TGTGCCAGCAGCTTAATAGCCACGGAGGACAATGAGCAGTTCTTC
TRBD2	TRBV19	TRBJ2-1	CASSIVAGGQEQFF	TGTGCCAGTAGTATAGTTGCGGGAGGCCAAGAGCAGTTCTTC
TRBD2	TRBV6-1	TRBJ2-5	CASSEYEGDGRDRYF	TGTGCCAGCAGTGAATACGAGGGTGACGGGAGGGATCGGTACTTC
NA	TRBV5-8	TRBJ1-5	CASSLDLRNQPQHF	TGTGCCAGCAGCTTGGATCTGAGGAATCAGCCCCAGCATTTT
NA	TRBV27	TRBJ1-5	CASSSYMGNQPQHF	TGTGCCAGCAGTTCCTATATGGGCAATCAGCCCCAGCATTTT
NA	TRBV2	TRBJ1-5	CASSERVGPQHF	TGTGCCAGCAGTGAACGGGTGGGGCCCCAGCATTTT
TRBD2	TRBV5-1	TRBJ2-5	CASSPAASGFQETQYF	TGCGCCAGCAGCCCGGCGGCTAGCGGGTTCCAAGAGACCCAGTACTTC
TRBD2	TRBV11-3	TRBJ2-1	CASSSRRESVNEQFF	TGTGCCAGCAGCTCAAGGCGGGAGAGTGTAAATGAGCAGTTCTTC
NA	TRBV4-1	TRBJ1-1	CASSQEIGGSNTEAFF	TGCGCCAGCAGCCAAGAAATAGGGGGTTCGAACACTGAAGCTTTCTTT
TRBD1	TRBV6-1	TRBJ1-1	CASSEAPTGGNTEAFF	TGTGCCAGCAGTGAAGCTCCGACAGGGGGTAACACTGAAGCTTTCTTT
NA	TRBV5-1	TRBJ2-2	CASRSDSSNTGELFF	TGCGCCAGCAGGTCTGACAGTTCGAACACCGGGGAGCTGTTTTTT
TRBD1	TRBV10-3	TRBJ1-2	CAISDPGQADGYTF	TGTGCCATCAGTGACCCAGGACAGGCGGATGGCTACACCTTC
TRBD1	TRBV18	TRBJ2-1	CASSPTGTGADEQFF	TGTGCCAGCTCACCAACCGGTACAGGGGCGGATGAGCAGTTCTTC
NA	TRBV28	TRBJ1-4	CASSPTEQGTNEKLFF	TGTGCCAGCAGTCCGACCGAACAGGGCACTAATGAAAAACTGTTTTTT
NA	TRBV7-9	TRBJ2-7	CASSFWVGSSYEQYF	TGTGCCAGCAGCTTTTGGGTCGGGAGCTCCTACGAGCAGTACTTC
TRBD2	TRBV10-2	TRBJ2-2	CASSKLAGNTGELFF	TGCGCCAGCAGTAAGCTAGCGGGGAACACCGGGGAGCTGTTTTTT
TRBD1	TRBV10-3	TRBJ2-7	CAISERGHYEQYF	TGTGCCATCAGTGAAAGGGGGCACTACGAGCAGTACTTC
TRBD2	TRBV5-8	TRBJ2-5	CASSLPGLAGQETQYF	TGTGCCAGCAGCTTGCCTGGACTAGCGGGGCAAGAGACCCAGTACTTC
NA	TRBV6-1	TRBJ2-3	CASRVEGSSRDTQYF	TGTGCCAGCAGGGTGGAGGGCTCGTCAAGAGATACGCAGTATTTT
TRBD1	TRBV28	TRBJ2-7	CASSLYRGTYEQYF	TGTGCCAGCAGTTTATACAGGGGGACCTACGAGCAGTACTTC
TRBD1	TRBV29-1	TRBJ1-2	CSVGHRGYGYTF	TGCAGCGTGGGCCACAGGGGGTATGGCTACACCTTC
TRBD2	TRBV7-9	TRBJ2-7	CASSFTSGSHEQYF	TGTGCCAGCAGCTTCACTAGCGGGAGCCACGAGCAGTACTTC
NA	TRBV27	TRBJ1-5	CASSLPPSPQHF	TGTGCCAGCAGTTTACCCCCCTCGCCCCAGCATTTT
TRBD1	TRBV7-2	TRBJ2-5	CASSLAPNRGETQYF	TGTGCCAGCAGCTTAGCCCCTAACAGGGGTGAGACCCAGTACTTC
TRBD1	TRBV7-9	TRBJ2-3	CASSYRTGGKVDTQYF	TGTGCCAGCAGCTATCGAACAGGGGGCAAAGTAGATACGCAGTATTTT
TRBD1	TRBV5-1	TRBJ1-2	CASSLGDRGLYGYTF	TGCGCCAGCAGCTTGGGGGACAGGGGTCTTTATGGCTACACCTTC
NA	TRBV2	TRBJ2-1	CASSYGTLEQFF	TGTGCCAGCAGTTACGGGACTCTTGAGCAGTTCTTC
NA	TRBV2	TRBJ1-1	CASRGPGGMNTEAFF	TGTGCCAGCAGGGGCCCCGGCGGGATGAACACTGAAGCTTTCTTT
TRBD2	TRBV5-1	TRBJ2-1	CASRSGESGYNEQFF	TGCGCCAGCCGTAGCGGGGAGAGTGGCTACAATGAGCAGTTCTTC
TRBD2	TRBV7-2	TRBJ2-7	CASSKGLAGEREQYF	TGTGCCAGCAGCAAGGGACTAGCGGGAGAACGCGAGCAGTACTTC
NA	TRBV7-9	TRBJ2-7	CASSLGLFNEQYF	TGTGCCAGCAGCTTAGGACTCTTCAATGAGCAGTACTTC
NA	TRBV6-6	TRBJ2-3	CASSLTDTQYF	TGTGCCAGCAGCCTCACAGATACGCAGTATTTT
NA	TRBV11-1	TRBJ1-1	CASSTRGTEAFF	TGTGCCAGCAGTACACGGGGCACTGAAGCTTTCTTT